One sample yielded the 32 T cell receptor beta chains listed below, sequenced in a study of blood T cell repertoires in COVID-19. Profiling relied on immunoSEQ multiplex PCR, and the TCRdb table lists in-frame clones only, not all of them. The table includes 150,000 to 200,000 clones, nearly 85% detected once. Sequenced: peripheral blood. The receptors derive from a woman in her twenties or thirties with acute or convalescent COVID-19.

This chain joins TRBV9 and TRBJ1-2; TRBD1 agrees at 7 bases. The V gene end was trimmed by 3 bases and the J gene end by 6 bases; junction bases not matched to a gene: 14. There are 16 residues in the CDR3. CDR1 is SGDLS and CDR2 is YYNGEE in the germline V gene. In nucleotides, the CDR3 is TGTGCCAGCAGCGCCGATAACAGGGGATTGTGGGATGGCTACACCTTC. This gives the protein CASSADNRGLWDGYTF.

The chain has TRBV28 and TRBJ1-1; no definite D call. CDR1 and CDR2 from the germline V gene are MDHEN and SYDVKM. V shed 4 bases and J shed 0 bases, with 6 bases lying between them. The length of the CDR3 is 13 residues. The CDR3 bases are TGTGCCAGCAGTTCCCTATTGAACACTGAAGCTTTCTTT. It encodes CASSSLLNTEAFF.

This clone was observed once. The chain couples TRBV7-2 to TRBJ2-3; unclear D gene. This CDR3 has 16 amino acids. From germline, CDR1 is SGHTA and CDR2 FQGNSA. Trimming removed 3 bases at V and 2 bases at J, with 15 bases between. The DNA of the CDR3 is TGTGCCAGCAGCTTCGGAGAAATCCTTGTCACAGATACGCAGTATTTT. Amino acid sequence: CASSFGEILVTDTQYF.

This clone appeared a single time. The V and J genes are TRBV7-8 and TRBJ2-5; 13 nucleotides agree with TRBD2. CDR1 and CDR2 from the germline V gene are SGHVS and FQNEAQ. This CDR3 contains 16 residues. V was clipped by 5 bases and J by 4 bases; unmatched bases: 7. The chain's CDR3 is CASSLGLAGVGETQYF. The CDR3, as DNA: TGTGCCAGCAGCCTAGGACTAGCGGGAGTAGGAGAGACCCAGTACTTC.

CDR3 bases: TGTGCCAGTAGACCCCGGGACAGCTATCAGCCCCAGCATTTT. This encodes CASRPRDSYQPQHF. V gene TRBV19 combines with J gene TRBJ1-5; 7 bases agree with TRBD1. Per germline, CDR1 LNHDA and CDR2 SQIVND (reference sequence). The CDR3 covers 14 residues. J lost 5 bases, V lost 6 bases, and 7 bases had no gene match.

CDR3 nucleotide sequence: TGTGCCAGCAGCCAAAAACTTACAGGGGGCGCGGGAGATACGCAGTATTTT. It yields the protein CASSQKLTGGAGDTQYF. The J gene is TRBJ2-3, the V gene TRBV3-1 (or the pseudogene TRBV3-2), with 9 bases identical to TRBD1. V gave up 2 bases and J gave up 5 bases; unmatched junction bases: 11. CDR1 and CDR2 from the germline V gene are LGHDT and YNNKEL (reference sequence). The CDR3 totals 17 residues.

This clone was seen a single time. Other DNA variants within this sample encode the same CDR3. The gene calls are TRBV3-1 (or the pseudogene TRBV3-2) and TRBJ1-4; perhaps TRBD1 as D (5 bases). This CDR3 comprises 15 residues. Trimming cost V 0 bases and J 5 bases, with 10 bases left between them. Germline V gene data show CDR1 as LGHDT and CDR2 as YNNKEL (reference sequence). CDR3 in amino acids: CASSQDRGWNEKLFF. CDR3 nucleotide sequence: TGTGCCAGCAGCCAAGACCGGGGGTGGAATGAAAAACTGTTTTTT.

This sequence joins TRBV3-1 (or the pseudogene TRBV3-2) and TRBJ1-5; no clear D gene. Germline V CDR1 and CDR2: LGHDT, YNNKEL (reference sequence). V dropped 4 bases and J dropped 0 bases, with 4 bases sitting between them. The CDR3 is 13 residues long. The CDR3: CASSPSSNQPQHF. In DNA form, the CDR3 reads TGTGCCAGCAGCCCGAGTAGCAATCAGCCCCAGCATTTT.

This chain joins TRBV7-2 and TRBJ1-5; no reliable D call. V dropped 2 bases and J dropped 11 bases, with 19 bases sitting between them. This CDR3 is built from 15 residues. The V gene's germline CDR1 is SGHTA and CDR2 FQGNSA. CDR3 DNA sequence: TGTGCCAGCAGCTTAACTTCTGGCTGGGTAGGAGCCCAGCATTTT. Translating gives CASSLTSGWVGAQHF.

The chain couples TRBV28 to TRBJ2-2; 9 nucleotides line up with TRBD1. Trimming cost V 2 bases and J 7 bases; bases outside gene matches: 2. Germline CDR1 is MDHEN and CDR2 is SYDVKM. The CDR3 loop spans 14 amino acids. CDR3 protein: CASSLTGGIGELFF. For the CDR3, the DNA is TGTGCCAGCAGTTTAACAGGGGGCATCGGGGAGCTGTTTTTT.

The chain joins TRBV6-5 to TRBJ2-7; 8 positions agree with TRBD1. With V trimmed by 6 bases and J by 3 bases, 7 bases remained unmatched. Germline-derived CDR1 and CDR2 are MNHEY and SVGAGI. The CDR3 spans 14 residues. CDR3 protein: CASRSDRELYEQYF. The CDR3 DNA sequence: TGTGCCAGCAGGTCGGACAGGGAACTCTACGAGCAGTACTTC.

The chain joins TRBV21-1 to TRBJ2-7; TRBD1, the table's D call, lacks a check against the DNA. TRBV21-1 is marked as a pseudogene. There are 13 residues in the CDR3. The CDR3 region has the DNA TGTGCCAGCATGGCAGGGGTCTCCTACGAGCAGTACTTC. Its translation: CASMAGVSYEQYF.

This clone was counted once. The chain combines TRBV30 with TRBJ2-3, with TRBD2 matching 7 bases. With V trimmed by 3 bases and J by 10 bases, 10 bases remained unmatched. This CDR3 is built from 13 residues. Germline assignment: CDR1 GTSNPN and CDR2 SVGIG (reference sequence). In nucleotides, the CDR3 is TGTGCCTGGAGCCTCTCGGCGGGGGTTCCGCAGTATTTT. Its translation is CAWSLSAGVPQYF.

The V and J genes are TRBV25-1 and TRBJ2-7; 13 positions match TRBD2. In germline, CDR1 is MGHDK, CDR2 SYGVNS. The CDR3 has 16 residues. V shed 4 bases, J shed 3 bases, and the junction held 6 bases outside the gene matches. CDR3 amino acids: CASSGGTSGAHYEQYF. The CDR3 DNA reads TGTGCCAGCAGTGGGGGGACTAGCGGGGCCCACTACGAGCAGTACTTC.

This chain joins TRBV5-1 and TRBJ1-1, with 8 bases matching TRBD1. With 4 bases clipped from V and 1 base from J, the junction kept 6 bases outside the gene matches. Germline V gene lookup returns CDR1 SGHRS and CDR2 YFSETQ. The CDR3 spans 15 residues. The CDR3 reads CASSPWTGKNTEAFF. The CDR3 region has the DNA TGCGCCAGCAGCCCCTGGACAGGGAAGAACACTGAAGCTTTCTTT.

The genes are TRBV7-9 and TRBJ2-2; maybe TRBD1 (6 bases). Trimming stripped 4 bases from V and 4 bases from J, with 16 bases between. CDR1 is SEHNR and CDR2 is FQNEAQ in the germline V gene (reference sequence). The CDR3 contains 16 residues. CDR3 nucleotide sequence: TGTGCCAGCAGCTCCCTGGTTGACAGGCCCACCGGGGAGCTGTTTTTT. Encoded protein: CASSSLVDRPTGELFF.

This chain links TRBV18 with TRBJ2-1; 7 nucleotides match TRBD1. J lost 10 bases, V lost 2 bases, and 14 bases had no gene match. Germline assignment: CDR1 KGHSH and CDR2 LQKENI. This CDR3 has 16 amino acids. CDR3 DNA: TGTGCCAGCTCACCAACAGGGGCCTTCCTCCGGAAGGAGCAGTTCTTC. Translating gives CASSPTGAFLRKEQFF.

This chain links TRBV30 with TRBJ1-2, with a weak D call TRBD1 (6 bases). Trimming took off 2 bases at V and 6 bases at J, with 16 bases between the two ends. From germline, CDR1 is GTSNPN and CDR2 SVGIG (reference sequence). The CDR3 contains 14 residues. DNA for the CDR3: TGTGCCTGGAGTCGAGGGGGAATTGGTCATGGCTACACCTTC. Translating it yields CAWSRGGIGHGYTF.

This clone was counted a few times. This rearrangement joins TRBV7-3 to TRBJ1-2; possibly TRBD1 for D (5 bases). Germline V gives CDR1 SGHTA, CDR2 FQGTGA. Deletions cut 2 bases from V and 7 bases from J, with 20 bases between. The CDR3 length is 16 residues. In DNA form, the CDR3 reads TGTGCCAGCAGCTTACTGAGAGACCTAGGGGCACTTGGCTACACCTTC. This gives the protein CASSLLRDLGALGYTF.

This clone was counted a few times. This chain joins TRBV7-6 and TRBJ2-7; 10 nucleotides align to TRBD2. This CDR3 is built from 15 residues. CDR1 SGHVS and CDR2 FNYEAQ come from the germline V gene. V gave up 1 base and J gave up 4 bases; unmatched junction bases: 4. The CDR3: CASSLELAGPYEQYF. As DNA, the CDR3 is TGTGCCAGCAGCTTAGAACTAGCGGGACCTTACGAGCAGTACTTC.

This chain uses TRBV6-2 or TRBV6-3 with TRBJ2-7; D is uncertain. Germline V gene data show CDR1 as MNHEY and CDR2 as SVGEGT. This CDR3 contains 16 residues. V gave up 4 bases and J gave up 0 bases, with 16 bases separating them. CDR3 nucleotides: TGTGCCAGCAGTTCATACGCCGCGAGCGCCTCCTACGAGCAGTACTTC. This encodes CASSSYAASASYEQYF.

The CDR3 sequence is CASSRQGSVYEQYF. Written as DNA, the CDR3 is TGTGCCAGCAGCCGGCAGGGGAGCGTATACGAGCAGTACTTC. The J gene is TRBJ2-7, the V gene TRBV7-9, with D perhaps TRBD1 (6 bases). Deletions cut 5 bases from V and 4 bases from J, with 15 bases between. The germline V gene encodes CDR1 SEHNR and CDR2 FQNEAQ (reference sequence). The CDR3 runs 14 residues.

The chain couples TRBV7-9 to TRBJ1-2, with 8 positions matching TRBD1. The CDR3 is 13 amino acids. Germline trimming cut 5 bases from V and 5 bases from J; bases unmatched to any gene: 4. In germline, CDR1 is SEHNR, CDR2 FQNEAQ (reference sequence). The CDR3 reads CASSPGQVYGYTF. Here the CDR3 DNA reads TGTGCCAGCAGCCCGGGACAGGTTTATGGCTACACCTTC.

J is TRBJ2-1 and V is TRBV30, with 10 bases fitting TRBD2. Germline-derived CDR1 and CDR2 are GTSNPN and SVGIG (reference sequence). V dropped 1 base and J dropped 6; count of bases not matched to a gene: 9. The CDR3 sequence is 16 residues long. CDR3 loop: CAWSELAGGALNEQFF. CDR3 nucleotide sequence: TGTGCCTGGAGTGAATTAGCGGGAGGTGCCCTCAATGAGCAGTTCTTC.

This clone was seen ten or more times. The rearrangement joins TRBV27 to TRBJ1-1; 9 nucleotides align to TRBD1. Germline CDR1 is MNHEY and CDR2 is SMNVEV (reference sequence). V was pared by 6 bases and J by 5 bases, with 22 bases of the junction left unmatched. This CDR3 contains 19 residues. CDR3 nucleotides: TGTGCCAGCAGCCCAAGAAGGAGTGAGACAGGGGGAGAAGGGACTGAAGCTTTCTTT. Translated: CASSPRRSETGGEGTEAFF.

V usage is TRBV7-9 and J usage is TRBJ1-2; tentative D call: TRBD1 (5 bases). Germline values: CDR1 SEHNR, CDR2 FQNEAQ (reference sequence). Trimming removed 8 bases at V and 5 bases at J, with 18 bases between. The CDR3 spans 14 residues. The CDR3: CASAGATSGYGYTF. CDR3 coding DNA: TGTGCCAGCGCTGGGGCAACGTCAGGGTATGGCTACACCTTC. Filled out from reference TRBV7-9 and TRBJ1-2, the complete variable domain reads DTGVSQNPRHKITKRGQNVTFRCDPISEHNRLYWYRQTLGQGPEFLTYFQNEAQLEKSRLLSDRFSAERPKGSFSTLEIQRTEQGDSAMYLCASAGATSGYGYTFGSGTRLTVV.

This CDR3 reads CASSQVDRGSLQLFF. CDR3 nucleotides: TGCGCCAGCAGCCAAGTGGACAGGGGTTCTCTACAACTGTTTTTT. The V gene is TRBV4-1, the J gene TRBJ1-4; 9 nucleotides agree with TRBD1. In germline, CDR1 is MGHRA, CDR2 YSYEKL. The CDR3 is 15 amino acids. The trim removed 1 base at V and 12 bases at J, leaving 9 bases unmatched.

CDR3 nucleotides: TGTGCCAGCAGCCGGACAGGGCCATACAATGAGCAGTTCTTC. Residues: CASSRTGPYNEQFF. The rearrangement links TRBV5-6 to TRBJ2-1; 8 nucleotides line up with TRBD1. With V trimmed by 4 bases and J by 4 bases, 4 bases remained unmatched. There are 14 residues in the CDR3. Germline lookup yields CDR1 SGHDT and CDR2 YYEEEE.

The rearrangement links TRBV4-2 to TRBJ2-5, with 8 bases fitting TRBD2. V shed 0 bases and J 4 bases; nucleotides not matched to a gene: 7. Germline CDR1 reads LGHNA; CDR2 reads YNFKEQ. This CDR3 region has 16 residues. The CDR3 loop is CASSQDWSGGGETQYF. The CDR3 bases are TGTGCCAGCAGCCAAGATTGGAGCGGGGGCGGAGAGACCCAGTACTTC.

This clone was detected a few times. The CDR3 spells CASSPMGGTQYF. The CDR3 DNA reads as TGTGCCAGCTCACCTATGGGGGGGACCCAGTACTTC. V usage is TRBV18 and J usage is TRBJ2-5; D is possibly TRBD2 (6 bases). The germline gives CDR1 KGHSH, CDR2 LQKENI. The CDR3 loop spans 12 amino acids. Trimming left V 3 bases short and J 7 bases short, with 9 bases between.

This chain links TRBV5-1 with TRBJ1-1; 7 bases match TRBD1. The ends lost 2 bases at V and 7 bases at J; junction bases unmatched: 8. This CDR3 contains 14 residues. CDR1 and CDR2 from the germline V gene are SGHRS and YFSETQ. CDR3 coding DNA: TGCGCCAGCAGCTTAACCGGGACAGCCCTTGAAGCTTTCTTT. Its protein product is CASSLTGTALEAFF. Looking up the rest from reference TRBV5-1 and TRBJ1-1 gives the full variable domain: KAGVTQTPRYLIKTRGQQVTLSCSPISGHRSVSWYQQTPGQGLQFLFEYFSETQRNKGNFPGRFSGRQFSNSRSEMNVSTLELGDSALYLCASSLTGTALEAFFGQGTRLTVV.

V and J are TRBV10-3 and TRBJ2-7, with TRBD2 matching over 9 bases. The germline CDR1 and CDR2 sequences are ENHRY and SYGVKD. This CDR3 contains 13 residues. The V and J ends lost 6 bases and 4 bases, in that order; junction bases with no gene match: 4. CDR3 nucleotides: TGTGCCATCAGCCCTAGCGGGGTGTACGAGCAGTACTTC. Its protein product is CAISPSGVYEQYF.